These T cell receptor beta chains were read from a single sample in a study of blood T cells in healthy people across ages. Using its own MiXCR run on the 5' RACE reads, TCRdb lists one record per CDR3 protein. The data contain around 800,000 distinct CDR3 sequences, around half of them singletons. The specimen sequenced was blood. The receptors come from a man aged 80 or over in good health. CDR3s include the opening cysteine and the closing phenylalanine or tryptophan. D genes are given only for firm matches.

cdr3_aa | v_call | d_call
CACPRGDYGYTF | TRBV30 | -
CSARNAGTGPDEQYF | TRBV20-1 | TRBD1
CASSYGDRGYEQYF | TRBV5-1 | TRBD1
CASSLGLAGVGGTDTQYF | TRBV12-3/TRBV12-4 | TRBD2
CASSQDLARDEQYF | TRBV4-2 | -
CASSLGEDYGYTF | TRBV27 | -
CASGIAGGYYNEQYF | TRBV5-1 | TRBD2
CASSQLAGAYNEQYF | TRBV7-3 | TRBD2
CASNQRETDTQYF | TRBV2 | TRBD2
CASNAGGRETQYF | TRBV7-8 | TRBD2
CSVEGLQGSYEQYF | TRBV29-1 | -
CASSMGVREELFF | TRBV4-1 | -
CATSDAGLAGLTDTQYF | TRBV24-1 | TRBD2
CASSLSADSLEAFF | TRBV5-1 | -
CASSCSAGEQFF | TRBV6-6 | -
CASSQEVTSGGTDTQYF | TRBV3-1 | TRBD2
CASSYTGTATEAFF | TRBV6-6 | TRBD1
CASSMGRVSYNEQYF | TRBV16 | -
CASSLGTAGADTQYF | TRBV11-2 | -
CASSFTVLSDKYF | TRBV27 | -
CASSHNRGLKPQHF | TRBV3-1 | TRBD1
CASSPRLADNEQFF | TRBV7-2 | -
CASSKGVGREETQYF | TRBV3-1 | TRBD2
CASSEALGVRQPQHF | TRBV2 | -
CASSIGALDNEQFF | TRBV10-1 | -
CSAAGGYPSTDTQYF | TRBV29-1 | TRBD1
CASSWTGIQPQHF | TRBV6-2/TRBV6-3 | TRBD1
CSVEGRGNQETQYF | TRBV29-1 | -
CSVRESGRACETQYF | TRBV20-1 | TRBD2
CASSLVSSGRGARETQYF | TRBV5-6 | TRBD2
CASSYQIGAGELFF | TRBV5-1 | -
CASSLEPSSTGTQYF | TRBV5-1 | -
CSLRGPADTQYF | TRBV20-1 | TRBD1
CASSRPGQNNEQYF | TRBV7-2 | TRBD1
CASSFGGLAVQETRYF | TRBV12-3/TRBV12-4 | TRBD2
CASSIASGTGTPRNSPLHF | TRBV28 | TRBD1
CSARSGSSYVQYF | TRBV20-1 | -
CSAVGRHNSPLHF | TRBV20-1 | -
CASSLKSPGGDLTYEQYF | TRBV5-1 | TRBD1
CASKEEETQYF | TRBV28 | -
CASSSAAGTDTQYF | TRBV12-3/TRBV12-4 | -
CSVSTPGDEQFF | TRBV29-1 | -
CASIGQALAGGFNEQFF | TRBV5-1 | TRBD2
CASTTGLQETQYF | TRBV2 | -
CASSPTSGGGAGYEQFF | TRBV5-1 | TRBD2
CASSLGPEAEQYF | TRBV7-2 | -
CASSLGASGIRTYEQYF | TRBV28 | TRBD2
CASSLSSINTEAFF | TRBV7-2 | -
CASSIPGQGTEAFF | TRBV5-1 | TRBD1
CASNRGSDEQFF | TRBV27 | TRBD2
CASSTTTGEKLFF | TRBV12-3/TRBV12-4 | TRBD1
CASSVLRGGDTQYF | TRBV7-2 | -
CASSFGSGENYGYTF | TRBV5-1 | -
CASSYYAPGDTDTQYF | TRBV6-6 | -
CASSPPGTGNEKLFF | TRBV4-3 | TRBD1
CASSLYRRERETQYF | TRBV7-2 | -
CSASVPRDKTGIYEQYF | TRBV20-1 | -
CAISPDGGPYNEQFF | TRBV10-3 | -
CATSDFAAGGVETQYF | TRBV24-1 | TRBD2
CASSSGLADVTDTQYF | TRBV6-6 | TRBD2